This is a list of T cell receptor beta chains from one sample in a study of CD8 T cells in ankylosing spondylitis. TCRdb recomputed calls from the 5' RACE reads with MiXCR, one row per CDR3 protein. Among 380,000 or so distinct CDR3 sequences listed, 20% were seen once. Sequenced: blood, either unsorted or a sorted T cell fraction (not recorded which). The receptors come from a male donor with ankylosing spondylitis or in good health (not recorded which). The CDR3 runs from the conserved cysteine through the conserved F or W. A D gene is named only where the DNA matches it firmly. Part of the rows lack a size; the others show once, few, many or a class for expanded clones.

clone size: few
V gene: TRBV3-1
D gene: TRBD2
J gene: TRBJ2-1
CDR3 DNA: TGTGCCAGCAGCCAACTAAGCGGGGACCTCCTATACAATGAGCAGTTCTTC
CDR3 protein: CASSQLSGDLLYNEQFF

clone size: NA
V gene: TRBV24-1
D gene: NA
J gene: TRBJ2-3
CDR3 DNA: TGTGCCACCAGTGACGCGGGGTGGGGCACAGATACGCAGTATTTT
CDR3 protein: CATSDAGWGTDTQYF

clone size: NA
V gene: TRBV7-9
D gene: TRBD1
J gene: TRBJ2-1
CDR3 DNA: TGTGCCAGCAGCTACCGGGACAGGGACTACAATGAGCAGTTCTTC
CDR3 protein: CASSYRDRDYNEQFF

clone size: NA
V gene: TRBV20-1
D gene: NA
J gene: TRBJ2-3
CDR3 DNA: TGCAGTGCTAGAGATTCTTACGTTAGCACAGATACGCAGTATTTT
CDR3 protein: CSARDSYVSTDTQYF

clone size: few
V gene: TRBV15
D gene: NA
J gene: TRBJ2-7
CDR3 DNA: TGTGCCACCAGCACCCCAGGGGTCGAGCAGTACTTC
CDR3 protein: CATSTPGVEQYF

clone size: NA
V gene: TRBV21-1
D gene: NA
J gene: TRBJ2-3
CDR3 DNA: TGTGTTTACCCGGACGACAACACAGATACGCAGTATTTT
CDR3 protein: CVYPDDNTDTQYF

clone size: few
V gene: TRBV7-9
D gene: TRBD2
J gene: TRBJ2-1
CDR3 DNA: TGTGCCAGCAGCTTAATACGCGGGGGACCCTACAATGAGCAGTTCTTC
CDR3 protein: CASSLIRGGPYNEQFF

clone size: NA
V gene: TRBV2
D gene: NA
J gene: TRBJ2-1
CDR3 DNA: TGTGCCACTCTCGTGGGCGGAGGGAGCTCCTACAATGAGCAGTTCTTC
CDR3 protein: CATLVGGGSSYNEQFF

clone size: few
V gene: TRBV29-1
D gene: NA
J gene: TRBJ2-7
CDR3 DNA: TGCAGCGCCTCGGCCGGACTGGGGATAGACGAGCAGTACTTC
CDR3 protein: CSASAGLGIDEQYF

clone size: few
V gene: TRBV12-3/TRBV12-4
D gene: NA
J gene: TRBJ2-2
CDR3 DNA: TGTGCCAGCAGCCTTACTTGGGGGGGCTCGGGCACCGGGGAGCTGTTTTTT
CDR3 protein: CASSLTWGGSGTGELFF

clone size: NA
V gene: TRBV10-3
D gene: NA
J gene: TRBJ2-7
CDR3 DNA: TGTGCCATCAGTGAGTCAGCTAGCACAGAGCAGTACTTC
CDR3 protein: CAISESASTEQYF

clone size: few
V gene: TRBV5-1
D gene: NA
J gene: TRBJ2-5
CDR3 DNA: TGCGCCAGCAGTCACAGGCCAGGGTACCAAGAGACCCAGTACTTC
CDR3 protein: CASSHRPGYQETQYF

clone size: NA
V gene: TRBV5-6
D gene: NA
J gene: TRBJ2-3
CDR3 DNA: TGTGCCAGCAGCGACAGACCGGGGGATACGCAGTATTTT
CDR3 protein: CASSDRPGDTQYF

clone size: NA
V gene: TRBV10-3
D gene: TRBD1
J gene: TRBJ2-7
CDR3 DNA: TGTGCCACGGGACAGGGGAGCTCCTACGAGCAGTACTTC
CDR3 protein: CATGQGSSYEQYF

clone size: NA
V gene: TRBV10-3
D gene: TRBD1
J gene: TRBJ2-7
CDR3 DNA: TGTGCCACTGTTGGGGACAGGGCCGAGCAGTACTTC
CDR3 protein: CATVGDRAEQYF

clone size: NA
V gene: TRBV7-2
D gene: NA
J gene: TRBJ2-5
CDR3 DNA: TGTGCCAGCAGCTTAGGACTAGTTACGGAGACCCAGTACTTC
CDR3 protein: CASSLGLVTETQYF

clone size: NA
V gene: TRBV4-1
D gene: TRBD2
J gene: TRBJ2-1
CDR3 DNA: TGCGCCAGCAGCGAAGGGCCGGGGGGGGATGAGCAGTTCTTC
CDR3 protein: CASSEGPGGDEQFF

clone size: few
V gene: TRBV20-1
D gene: NA
J gene: TRBJ1-5
CDR3 DNA: TGCAGTGCTAGAGAGGGGGCGGGTTCTAACAATCAGCCCCAGCATTTT
CDR3 protein: CSAREGAGSNNQPQHF

clone size: few
V gene: TRBV29-1
D gene: NA
J gene: TRBJ2-5
CDR3 DNA: TGCAGCGTTGTACTGTACCAAGAGACCCAGTACTTC
CDR3 protein: CSVVLYQETQYF

clone size: NA
V gene: TRBV12-3/TRBV12-4
D gene: TRBD1
J gene: TRBJ1-2
CDR3 DNA: TGTGCCAGCAGTCCGGGACAGGGGGCTGTCTATGGCTACACCTTC
CDR3 protein: CASSPGQGAVYGYTF

clone size: NA
V gene: TRBV5-6
D gene: NA
J gene: TRBJ2-7
CDR3 DNA: TGTGCCAGCAGCCCTGGGGGGACCTTAAAGGAGTACTTC
CDR3 protein: CASSPGGTLKEYF

clone size: NA
V gene: TRBV7-9
D gene: NA
J gene: TRBJ2-7
CDR3 DNA: TGTGCCAGCAGCTTATGGATAGCGGGGACAGGGGAGCAGTACTTC
CDR3 protein: CASSLWIAGTGEQYF

clone size: few
V gene: TRBV12-3/TRBV12-4
D gene: TRBD1
J gene: TRBJ2-1
CDR3 DNA: TGTGCCAGCAGTCCCGGGACAGGGGACTTTTCCTACAATGAGCAGTTCTTC
CDR3 protein: CASSPGTGDFSYNEQFF

clone size: NA
V gene: TRBV5-1
D gene: NA
J gene: TRBJ2-1
CDR3 DNA: TGCGCCAGCAGCTCCCGGACGGAGGGAATCTACAATGAGCAGTTCTTC
CDR3 protein: CASSSRTEGIYNEQFF

clone size: few
V gene: TRBV5-1
D gene: TRBD2
J gene: TRBJ2-1
CDR3 DNA: TGCGCCAGCAGCTTCGGGGGCGGGGGGGTCGATGAGCAGTTCTTC
CDR3 protein: CASSFGGGGVDEQFF

clone size: many
V gene: TRBV12-3/TRBV12-4
D gene: NA
J gene: TRBJ2-1
CDR3 DNA: TGTGCCAGCAGTTTAGCGGGGGACCTCTACTTC
CDR3 protein: CASSLAGDLYF

clone size: few
V gene: TRBV9
D gene: NA
J gene: TRBJ2-5
CDR3 DNA: TGTGCCAGCAGCGTAGTGGACCAAGAGACCCAGTACTTC
CDR3 protein: CASSVVDQETQYF

clone size: NA
V gene: TRBV4-1
D gene: TRBD2
J gene: TRBJ2-1
CDR3 DNA: TGCGCCAGCAGCGTCCGAGCGGGGGAGGGTAATGAGCAGTTCTTC
CDR3 protein: CASSVRAGEGNEQFF

clone size: NA
V gene: TRBV28
D gene: NA
J gene: TRBJ2-5
CDR3 DNA: TGTGCCAGCGAGAGGGGGTTTGAAGAGACCCAGTACTTC
CDR3 protein: CASERGFEETQYF

clone size: NA
V gene: TRBV5-1
D gene: TRBD1
J gene: TRBJ2-3
CDR3 DNA: TGCGCCAGCAGCCATGGACAGGGAGACTGGGATACGCAGTATTTT
CDR3 protein: CASSHGQGDWDTQYF

clone size: few
V gene: TRBV6-1
D gene: NA
J gene: TRBJ1-1
CDR3 DNA: TGTGCCAGCGGACCCAGAGGACTCATGAACACTGAAGCTTTCTTT
CDR3 protein: CASGPRGLMNTEAFF

clone size: few
V gene: TRBV20-1
D gene: TRBD2
J gene: TRBJ2-3
CDR3 DNA: TGCAGTGCTCCGACTAGCGGTACTCCCCCAGATACGCAGTATTTT
CDR3 protein: CSAPTSGTPPDTQYF

clone size: NA
V gene: TRBV12-3/TRBV12-4
D gene: TRBD2
J gene: TRBJ2-5
CDR3 DNA: TGTGCCAGCAGTCCCCTCCCAGCGGGGGGAGAGACCCAGTACTTC
CDR3 protein: CASSPLPAGGETQYF

clone size: NA
V gene: TRBV30
D gene: NA
J gene: TRBJ2-7
CDR3 DNA: TGTGCCTGGAGGAGGACAGCTGCCTACGAGCAGTACTTC
CDR3 protein: CAWRRTAAYEQYF

clone size: NA
V gene: TRBV20-1
D gene: TRBD1
J gene: TRBJ1-2
CDR3 DNA: TGCAGTGCTAGAACTACAGGGGGCGCTGACTATGGCTACACCTTC
CDR3 protein: CSARTTGGADYGYTF

clone size: NA
V gene: TRBV4-2
D gene: NA
J gene: TRBJ2-3
CDR3 DNA: TGTGCCAGCAGCCAAGACTTCCCCCCCACTGCAGATACGCAGTATTTT
CDR3 protein: CASSQDFPPTADTQYF

clone size: NA
V gene: TRBV4-2
D gene: TRBD2
J gene: TRBJ2-5
CDR3 DNA: TGTGCCAGCAGTCCCCGGGGGTCTCGGGGGGAAGAGACCCAGTACTTC
CDR3 protein: CASSPRGSRGEETQYF